This is a list of T cell receptor beta chains from one sample in a study of T cell changes during pregnancy in multiple sclerosis. The table came from immunoSEQ multiplex PCR; TCRdb's copy has only in-frame clones and leaves some out. The table shows 80,000 or so clones, with 90% to 95% occurring only once. Specimen: peripheral blood, collected before pregnancy. The receptors derive from a female donor with multiple sclerosis, enrolled in a pregnancy study. Each CDR3 is given with its conserved first and last residue. D genes are given only for firm matches. The size of a clone is reported for some rows only, either as once, few or many, or as a class for expanded clones.

j_gene,d_gene,v_gene,abundance,CDR3nt,CDR3aa
TRBJ1-1,NA,TRBV6-1,NA,TGTGCCAGCAGTGAAGCAGGAGGGAACACTGAAGCTTTCTTT,CASSEAGGNTEAFF
TRBJ1-1,NA,TRBV29-1,NA,TGCAGCGTACCTCGGGCGACTGGGAGGGACACTGAAGCTTTCTTT,CSVPRATGRDTEAFF
TRBJ2-2,NA,TRBV5-4,NA,TGTGCCAGCAGCGAAAAACAGGGCCGGGAGCTGTTTTTT,CASSEKQGRELFF
TRBJ1-5,TRBD1,TRBV2,NA,TGTGCCAGCAGTGAAGAGGGACAGGTCAGCAATCAGCCCCAGCATTTT,CASSEEGQVSNQPQHF
TRBJ2-5,TRBD2,TRBV4-1,NA,TGCGCCAGCAGCCAAGATTCGGGAGGAGCGGGGGGGTTTAGGACCCAGTACTTC,CASSQDSGGAGGFRTQYF
TRBJ2-5,TRBD1,TRBV6-5,NA,TGTGCCAGCAGCCGCGACAGGGGCGAAGAGACCCAGTACTTC,CASSRDRGEETQYF
TRBJ2-1,NA,TRBV6-5,NA,TGTGCCAGCGGACTTCGCTACAATGAGCAGTTCTTC,CASGLRYNEQFF
TRBJ2-2,NA,TRBV10-3,NA,TGTGCCATCAGTACGGGTGAGGTAACCGGGGAGCTGTTTTTT,CAISTGEVTGELFF
TRBJ1-2,NA,TRBV7-9,NA,TGTGCCAGCAGCTTAGTAGCCAGGGTGAGTGTTTCTCCCGGCTACACCTTC,CASSLVARVSVSPGYTF
TRBJ1-5,NA,TRBV15,NA,TGTGCCACCAGCAGTCGTACAGGGCGTCAGCCCCAGCATTTT,CATSSRTGRQPQHF
TRBJ1-3,TRBD1,TRBV5-1,NA,TGCGCCAGCAGCCGGCGACAGGGAGCTGGAAACACCATATATTTT,CASSRRQGAGNTIYF
TRBJ1-1,NA,TRBV19,NA,TGTGCCAGTAGCTTAAACCCAGACACTGAAGCTTTCTTT,CASSLNPDTEAFF
TRBJ2-3,TRBD1,TRBV18,NA,TGTGCCAGCTCACCACCGGGACAGAGAAGCACAGATACGCAGTATTTT,CASSPPGQRSTDTQYF
TRBJ2-5,NA,TRBV2,once,TGTGCCAGCAAGGTCCAGCGGGAGACCCAGTACTTC,CASKVQRETQYF
TRBJ2-3,NA,TRBV29-1,once,TGCAGCGTTGAATACGGGGGAACTAGCACAGATACGCAGTATTTT,CSVEYGGTSTDTQYF
TRBJ1-1,TRBD1,TRBV10-1,NA,TGCGCCAGCGGAAGAACAGGGGACGAAGCTTTCTTT,CASGRTGDEAFF
TRBJ1-4,TRBD1,TRBV25-1,NA,TGTGCCAGCAGTGAATTACTAGGGGGCACTGAAAAACTGTTTTTT,CASSELLGGTEKLFF
TRBJ2-5,TRBD2,TRBV9,NA,TGTGCCAGCAGCGTATGGGGCGGGGGGGAACAAGAGACCCAGTACTTC,CASSVWGGGEQETQYF
TRBJ2-7,NA,TRBV9,NA,TGTGCCAGCAGCGTAGCGGGGGAAGGTGAGCAGTACTTC,CASSVAGEGEQYF
TRBJ1-1,NA,TRBV25-1,NA,TGTGCCAGCAGTGTACTACTCTTCTCTGAAGCTTTCTTT,CASSVLLFSEAFF
TRBJ1-3,TRBD1,TRBV10-3,NA,TGTGCCATAGGGGGACAGAAATCCTCTGGAAACACCATATATTTT,CAIGGQKSSGNTIYF
TRBJ2-6,NA,TRBV9,few,TGTGCCAGCAGCGTAACTCAGGGCTCTGGGGCCAACGTCCTGACTTTC,CASSVTQGSGANVLTF
TRBJ2-1,TRBD2,TRBV28,NA,TGTGCCAGCAGGTCCTGGTTAGCAGCGGGGAGCAATGAGCAGTTCTTC,CASRSWLAAGSNEQFF